This TCR beta chain was recovered during a study of long-term antiretroviral therapy in people with HIV. Study-level findings and limits: Missing from the dataset were any data on ART adherence, viral resistance or therapy changes. Controls exceeded HIV repertoires in CDR3 length range. Transplant-donor-level diversity was not reached after ART, though diversity increased.

About this clone: Its antigen is not known.

This CDR3 has 13 amino acids. The V gene lost 6 bases and the J gene lost 0 bases, with 8 bases spanning the gap. Germline V gives CDR1 ENHRY, CDR2 SYGVKD. Survey level was the resolution at which the v3.0 immunoSEQ assay ran. Assay used: immunoSEQ multiplex PCR; TCRdb lists only in-frame clones, some missing. The table lists 35,000 to 45,000 clones, about 86% of them singletons. This sample comprised unsorted PBMCs, obtained just before starting antiretroviral therapy. The gene calls are TRBV10-3 and TRBJ1-1; D call uncertain. The sequence was collected from a woman in her late teens or twenties with HIV. CDR3 nucleotides: TGTGCCATCAGCCCGACCATGAACACTGAAGCTTTCTTT. It specifies CAISPTMNTEAFF.